The sequence of this TCR beta chain was determined in a study of early T cells in non-severe SARS-CoV-2 infection. Overall study context: RNA in bulk from unsorted whole blood was sequenced, and chains were unpaired. Findings and caveats of the study: Private and CD4 specificities were missed by VDJdb matching, which favored anti-spike CD8 responses.

Of note for this clonotype: Its antigen is still unknown.

Attachment of unique molecular identifiers was made to individual cDNA molecules. From the 5' RACE reads, TCRdb called clonotypes with MiXCR, one entry per CDR3 protein. The profile shows tens of thousands of distinct CDR3 sequences, about 14% of them singletons. This CDR3 contains 15 residues. CDR1 and CDR2 from the germline V gene are SGHTA and FQGNSA. J was trimmed by 6 bases and V by 7 bases; bases with no gene match: 5. Sequencing input: whole blood. This rearrangement joins TRBV7-2 to TRBJ2-1; 14 bases match TRBD2. This TCR came from an adult who was a healthcare worker with PCR-confirmed SARS-CoV-2 infection or an uninfected control (not recorded which). CDR3 coding DNA: TGTGCCAGCACCCTTGGGACTAGCGGGGGCAATGAGCAGTTCTTC. Protein sequence: CASTLGTSGGNEQFF.